Listed here is a single TCR beta chain. These data belong to a study of post-analysis software for immune sequencing data. The TCR beta cDNA libraries carried unique molecular identifiers. TCRdb re-called the PCR reads through MiXCR, storing one row per CDR3 protein. Of about half a million distinct CDR3 sequences listed, around 34% were seen once; the top ten hold about 6%. The TCR was taken from a girl aged 2 to 17 with multiple sclerosis. The sequencing sample was made of blood.

Written as DNA, the CDR3 is TGCAGCGTCACACAGACTAACTATGGCTACACCTTC. It is translated as CSVTQTNYGYTF. This chain joins TRBV29-1 and TRBJ1-2, with D hard to call. Looked up from germline, CDR1 is SQVTM and CDR2 is ANQGSEA. The CDR3 runs to 12 residues. Trimming removed 6 bases from V and 0 bases from J, with 8 bases in between. Full variable domain (outside the CDR3, taken from reference TRBV29-1 and TRBJ1-2): SAVISQKPSRDICQRGTSLTIQCQVDSQVTMMFWYRQQPGQSLTLIATANQGSEATYESGFVIDKFPISRPNLTFSTLTVSNMSPEDSSIYLCSVTQTNYGYTFGSGTRLTVV.